This TCR beta chain comes out of a study of blood T cell repertoires in COVID-19 (dated by TCRdb to the early 2020s). Notes on the research overall: Samples from collaborators originated in the United States, Italy and Spain and spanned both the acute and convalescent phases of COVID-19. The repertoires were released in a freely available public database intended as a resource for research on the immune response to SARS-CoV-2. The material from the prospective study consisted of cDNA or gDNA derived from T cells, B-cell-depleted T cells, or PBMCs. Sample metadata almost always included a de-identified subject ID, COVID-19 status, age in years and sex. Where HLA class I and class II types were available, the types were taken from metadata supplied by the sample provider, not from assay-based typing. Deeply sampled blood TCRbeta repertoires from subjects exposed to, actively infected with, or recovered from COVID-19 were included in the dataset. Samples were obtained from the ongoing ImmuneRACE study (first 160 participants) and from about 1,300 subjects provided by 6 global collaborators. Study-wide conclusions, independent of this receptor: The quantity of clinical and demographic metadata differed by source and by participant and was supplied without curation.

The immunoSEQ Assay, a bias-controlled multiplex PCR, was used to amplify TCRbeta CDR3 regions from genomic DNA. Processing in the source paper ran as follows. Nucleated cell counts per sample were estimated from amplification of reference gene primers within the assay. To quantify the absolute abundance of each unique TCRbeta CDR3 rearrangement, sequence reads were collapsed and filtered. Productive Simpson clonality was computed per sample as the square root of Simpson's diversity index over productive rearrangements. This immuneACCESS table, as held by TCRdb, lists in-frame sequences with V and J called but not all clones. Of the missing ones, under half trace to an unresolved V gene in checked studies; the others have no known cause. V, J and clone size derive from that table, while D and trimming were established from the DNA sequence. Recorded for this sample are some 260,000 clones; about 87% of them occurred a single time. The biggest ten clones account for around 6.6% of the sample.

V is shortened by 0 bases, J by 7 bases, and the region joining them spans 12 bases. From the cysteine through the phenylalanine, the CDR3 covers 14 amino acids. Only the CDR3 DNA stays, 42 bases, in frame from base 1. Per the germline V gene, MGHRA is the CDR1 and YSYEKL is the CDR2. Note on this clone: Its antigen is still unknown. No per-base quality is available; no much larger clone lies one base away.

In Seattle, one collaborating source enrolled patients while the infection was active and tracked those patients longitudinally over the course of disease. Each collaborating institution followed its own protocols to collect whole blood in K2EDTA tubes. Collaborator samples were shipped for TCRbeta analysis as frozen whole blood, isolated PBMCs, or DNA extracted from either sample type. The source of this sequence is a woman between 25 and 40 years old with COVID-19, enrolled during active disease. Recombination linked TRBV4-1 to TRBJ2-5, with no reliable assignment of the D segment. The sequenced sample consisted of peripheral blood. The CDR3 protein is CASSQEEPPGTQYF. The bases are TGCGCCAGCAGCCAAGAAGAACCTCCGGGGACCCAGTACTTC.